These 30 T cell receptor beta chains originate from one sample sequenced in a study of CD8 T cells in Susac syndrome. Random hexamers primed reverse transcription of about 0.45 to 1 ug RNA. TCRdb reprocessed the immunoSEQ multiplex PCR reads via MiXCR and lists one record per CDR3 protein. The sample lists about 300,000 distinct CDR3 sequences; about 91% were seen once. Sequenced input: CD8+ T cells from PBMCs. These receptors were taken from a human donor with multiple sclerosis.

V usage is TRBV6-2 or TRBV6-3 and J usage is TRBJ2-7; D may match TRBD1 or TRBD2 (5 bases each). This CDR3 spans 15 amino acids. Trimming took 2 bases from V and 1 from J, leaving 12 bases between them. CDR1 and CDR2 from the germline V gene are MNHEY and SVGEGT. The CDR3 loop is CASSYGDGGSYEQYF. The DNA of the CDR3 is TGTGCCAGCAGTTACGGGGACGGAGGATCCTACGAGCAGTACTTC.

The chain couples TRBV24-1 to TRBJ2-5; D is undetermined. The CDR3 runs 12 residues. Deletions cut 3 bases from V and 4 bases from J, with 5 bases between. The germline gives CDR1 KGHDR, CDR2 SFDVKD. The CDR3: CATSDHTETQYF. The DNA of the CDR3 is TGTGCCACCAGTGATCACACAGAGACCCAGTACTTC.

The table lists this clonotype with a few counts. This chain connects TRBV7-2 to TRBJ2-1; D gene ambiguous. CDR1 and CDR2 from the germline V gene are SGHTA and FQGNSA. The V gene lost 6 bases and the J gene lost 5 bases, with 8 bases spanning the gap. The CDR3 length is 12 residues. The CDR3 DNA reads as TGTGCCAGCAGGAGTTATCACAATGAGCAGTTCTTC. It specifies CASRSYHNEQFF.

This clonotype was detected once. The CDR3 region has the DNA TGTGCCAGCAGCGTAGGGATTAGGATGAGCACAGATACGCAGTATTTT. Translated, it gives CASSVGIRMSTDTQYF. The chain uses TRBV9 and TRBJ2-3; D uncertain. V was clipped by 0 bases and J by 0 bases, with 11 bases between them. The CDR3 consists of 16 residues. The germline V gene encodes CDR1 SGDLS and CDR2 YYNGEE. Combining the CDR3 with reference TRBV9 and TRBJ2-3 gives the whole variable domain DSGVTQTPKHLITATGQRVTLRCSPRSGDLSVYWYQQSLDQGLQFLIQYYNGEERAKGNILERFSAQQFPDLHSELNLSSLELGDSALYFCASSVGIRMSTDTQYFGPGTRLTVL.

V usage is TRBV16 and J usage is TRBJ1-5; no reliable D call. The CDR3 has 15 amino acids. The germline V and J ends were trimmed by 0 bases and 3 bases, with 9 bases remaining between them. Germline loops: CDR1 KGHSY, CDR2 FQNENV. As DNA, the CDR3 is TGTGCCAGCAGCCAATCTTGGGTGCTCAATCAGCCCCAGCATTTT. Protein sequence: CASSQSWVLNQPQHF.

The V call is TRBV4-3, the J call TRBJ2-3, with D perhaps TRBD2 (6 bases). Trimming cost V 4 bases and J 4 bases, with 18 bases left between them. Germline V gene data show CDR1 as LGHNA and CDR2 as YSLEER. This CDR3 spans 16 amino acids. In nucleotides, the CDR3 is TGCGCCAGCAGCCCGACTAGTTGGCGGGACGCAGATACGCAGTATTTT. Its protein product is CASSPTSWRDADTQYF.

This chain joins TRBV5-1 and TRBJ2-2; no clear D gene. Trimming took 4 bases from V and 1 from J, leaving 5 bases between them. CDR1 and CDR2 (germline): SGHRS, YFSETQ. There are 13 residues in the CDR3. The CDR3 spells CASSVKNTGELFF. The CDR3 nucleotides are TGCGCCAGCAGCGTAAAGAACACCGGGGAGCTGTTTTTT.

V gene TRBV28 combines with J gene TRBJ2-7, with 8 bases matching TRBD2. The CDR3 sequence is 14 residues long. Losses at the gene ends were 5 bases for V and 4 bases for J; bases not matched to a gene: 7. CDR1 is MDHEN, CDR2 SYDVKM, per germline. For the CDR3, the DNA is TGTGCCAGCAGTCCGGGGACTAGGGGATACGAGCAGTACTTC. Encoded protein: CASSPGTRGYEQYF.

CDR3 sequence reads: CASSQRREGSQPQHF. Here the CDR3 DNA reads TGCGCCAGCAGTCAACGACGGGAGGGGAGTCAGCCCCAGCATTTT. The J gene is TRBJ1-5, the V gene TRBV23-1; weak D call: TRBD1 (5 bases). TRBV23-1 is marked as an open reading frame, function uncertain. Between the trimmed V and J ends, which lost 2 bases and 6 bases, there was a span of 14 bases. CDR3 length: 15 residues.

J is TRBJ1-2 and V is TRBV15, with 7 bases fitting TRBD1. The CDR3 runs to 16 residues. Trimming cost V 3 bases and J 3 bases; bases outside gene matches: 10. Germline CDR1 is LNHNV and CDR2 is YYDKDF (reference sequence). CDR3 sequence reads: CATSRLRDSLHYGYTF. As DNA, the CDR3 is TGTGCCACCAGCAGGCTCCGGGACAGCTTACACTATGGCTACACCTTC.

The chain's CDR3 is CASSQYPGANYGYTF. The CDR3 coding sequence is TGTGCCAGCAGCCAGTACCCTGGGGCTAACTATGGCTACACCTTC. This chain connects TRBV7-3 to TRBJ1-2; the D is unclear. Germline lookup yields CDR1 SGHTA and CDR2 FQGTGA. V dropped 5 bases and J dropped 0 bases, with 13 bases sitting between them. This CDR3 has 15 residues.

This chain joins TRBV7-8 and TRBJ2-1, with D possibly being TRBD2 (6 bases). CDR3 size: 16 residues. The germline CDR1 and CDR2 sequences are SGHVS and FQNEAQ. Trimming took off 3 bases at V and 0 bases at J, with 12 bases between the two ends. The CDR3 loop reads CASSLISGSSYNEQFF. The CDR3 nucleotides read TGTGCCAGCAGCTTGATTAGCGGTAGCTCCTACAATGAGCAGTTCTTC.

This clonotype was picked up one time. This sequence joins TRBV5-4 and TRBJ2-2; possible D gene TRBD1, 5 bases. V gave up 4 bases and J gave up 2 bases, with 12 bases separating them. Germline CDR1 SGHNT, CDR2 YYREEE (reference sequence). The CDR3 extends over 15 amino acids. This chain's CDR3 is CASSPWGGNTGELFF. CDR3 in DNA: TGTGCCAGCAGCCCCTGGGGCGGAAACACCGGGGAGCTGTTTTTT.

The chain couples TRBV27 to TRBJ2-7; the match to TRBD2 covers 9 bases. Germline assignment: CDR1 MNHEY and CDR2 SMNVEV (reference sequence). The junction had 5 bases not matched to a gene; V was cut back by 5 bases and J by 3 bases. The CDR3 loop spans 14 amino acids. The CDR3 DNA reads as TGTGCCAGCAGTCCGGGACTAGCCCTCTACGAGCAGTACTTC. It encodes CASSPGLALYEQYF.

V usage is TRBV29-1 and J usage is TRBJ1-2; D uncertain. V lost 3 bases and J 4 bases, leaving 6 bases between the germline ends. The CDR3 covers 11 residues. CDR1 SQVTM and CDR2 ANQGSEA come from the germline V gene. The CDR3 DNA follows: TGCAGCGTTGAGACGGTCTATGGCTACACCTTC. As protein: CSVETVYGYTF.

The chain combines TRBV5-6 with TRBJ1-5, with D possibly being TRBD1 (5 bases). V was clipped by 4 bases and J by 8 bases, with 13 bases between them. Germline CDR1 reads SGHDT; CDR2 reads YYEEEE. This CDR3 region has 13 residues. In DNA form, the CDR3 reads TGTGCCAGCAGCCCAGGGTCCGGGGAGCCCCAGCATTTT. Protein product: CASSPGSGEPQHF. Combining the CDR3 with reference TRBV5-6 and TRBJ1-5 gives the whole variable domain DAGVTQSPTHLIKTRGQQVTLRCSPKSGHDTVSWYQQALGQGPQFIFQYYEEEERQRGNFPDRFSGHQFPNYSSELNVNALLLGDSALYLCASSPGSGEPQHFGDGTRLSIL.

This clonotype was seen only once. The chain is built from TRBV3-1 and TRBJ1-1, with D hard to call. Germline loops: CDR1 LGHDT, CDR2 YNNKEL (reference sequence). V was pared by 1 base and J by 6 bases, with 9 bases between. The CDR3 is 13 amino acids. The CDR3 nucleotides are TGTGCCAGCAGCCAAGGGAGCCCATCTGAAGCTTTCTTT. Its protein is CASSQGSPSEAFF. Full variable domain (outside the CDR3, taken from reference TRBV3-1 and TRBJ1-1): DTAVSQTPKYLVTQMGNDKSIKCEQNLGHDTMYWYKQDSKKFLKIMFSYNNKELIINETVPNRFSPKSPDKAHLNLHINSLELGDSAVYFCASSQGSPSEAFFGQGTRLTVV.

The V call is TRBV27, the J call TRBJ2-7, with no clear D. CDR3 length: 13 residues. V was cut by 3 bases and J by 2 bases, with 8 bases left in between. Germline V gives CDR1 MNHEY, CDR2 SMNVEV (reference sequence). CDR3 region: CASSLQETYEQYF. The CDR3 bases are TGTGCCAGCAGTTTGCAGGAAACCTACGAGCAGTACTTC.

CDR3 nucleotide sequence: TGTGCCAGCAGTCCGGGACAGGGACCCACAGATACGCAGTATTTT. Its translation: CASSPGQGPTDTQYF. V is TRBV2 and J is TRBJ2-3; 9 nucleotides align to TRBD1. V was clipped by 5 bases and J by 2 bases; unmatched bases: 5. The CDR3 has 15 residues. CDR1 is SNHLY, CDR2 FYNNEI, per germline.

DNA for the CDR3: TGCAGTGCTAGAGATCGTGGCGGGCTGAATGGAGATACGCAGTATTTT. Translation gives CSARDRGGLNGDTQYF. This chain connects TRBV20-1 to TRBJ2-3, with D possibly being TRBD2 (5 bases). V shed 0 bases and J shed 5 bases, with 18 bases lying between them. From germline, CDR1 is DFQATT and CDR2 SNEGSKA (reference sequence). The CDR3 is 16 residues long.

The CDR3 loop reads CASSLWTVNTEAFF. The CDR3 bases are TGTGCCAGCAGCCTTTGGACGGTGAACACTGAAGCTTTCTTT. This chain uses TRBV3-1 with TRBJ1-1, with D hard to call. The CDR3 is 14 residues long. Germline-derived CDR1 and CDR2 are LGHDT and YNNKEL (reference sequence). Between the trimmed V and J ends, which lost 4 bases and 0 bases, there was a span of 9 bases.

The rearrangement joins TRBV27 to TRBJ2-1; weak D call: TRBD2 (5 bases). Germline loops: CDR1 MNHEY, CDR2 SMNVEV (reference sequence). This CDR3 is 13 amino acids long. V was pared by 4 bases and J by 10 bases, with 14 bases between. The CDR3 DNA follows: TGTGCCAGCAGTTGGCGGGCCGAAGCAGAGCAGTTCTTC. It codes for CASSWRAEAEQFF.

The chain links TRBV19 to TRBJ2-1, with D possibly being TRBD2 (5 bases). Germline lookup yields CDR1 LNHDA and CDR2 SQIVND (reference sequence). With 5 bases removed from V and 9 bases from J, the gap between germline ends came to 17 bases. The length of the CDR3 is 14 residues. The CDR3 loop reads CASSPDLAVGEQFF. The CDR3 DNA is TGTGCCAGTAGTCCGGACCTAGCAGTCGGTGAGCAGTTCTTC.

The rearrangement links TRBV27 to TRBJ2-3; 13 bases are a match to TRBD2. The V and J ends lost 1 base and 5 bases, in that order; junction bases with no gene match: 3. Germline values: CDR1 MNHEY, CDR2 SMNVEV (reference sequence). The CDR3 sequence is 16 residues long. CDR3 region: CASSLLGLAGRDTQYF. The CDR3 coding sequence is TGTGCCAGCAGTTTATTGGGACTAGCGGGGAGAGATACGCAGTATTTT.

V gene TRBV9 combines with J gene TRBJ2-1, with 9 bases lining up with TRBD1. CDR3 length: 14 amino acids. Looked up from germline, CDR1 is SGDLS and CDR2 is YYNGEE. V lost 4 bases and J lost 8; bases outside the gene matches: 7. The CDR3 loop reads CASSLGQGRDEQFF. The CDR3 DNA reads as TGTGCCAGCAGCCTTGGACAGGGGAGGGATGAGCAGTTCTTC.

The rearrangement links TRBV5-5 to TRBJ2-3, with 8 bases fitting TRBD2. V gave up 4 bases and J gave up 6 bases; unmatched junction bases: 7. The germline V gene encodes CDR1 SGHKS and CDR2 YYEKEE (reference sequence). CDR3 size: 14 residues. In DNA, the CDR3 is TGTGCCAGCAGCACGGGACTAGGGGGTGATACGCAGTATTTT. Its translation: CASSTGLGGDTQYF.

The chain links TRBV14 to TRBJ1-2; no firm D call. From germline, CDR1 is SGHDN and CDR2 FVKESK. This CDR3 is 14 amino acids long. Deletions cut 2 bases from V and 4 bases from J, with 11 bases between. CDR3 region: CASSQRGWVYGYTF. The CDR3 nucleotides are TGTGCCAGCAGCCAACGGGGATGGGTCTATGGCTACACCTTC. Looking up the rest from reference TRBV14 and TRBJ1-2 gives the full variable domain: EAGVTQFPSHSVIEKGQTVTLRCDPISGHDNLYWYRRVMGKEIKFLLHFVKESKQDESGMPNNRFLAERTGGTYSTLKVQPAELEDSGVYFCASSQRGWVYGYTFGSGTRLTVV.

J is TRBJ2-1 and V is TRBV6-2 or TRBV6-3; D unresolved. CDR1 MNHEY and CDR2 SVGEGT come from the germline V gene. The V end was cut by 5 bases, the J end by 13 bases, with 15 bases between. This CDR3 region has 12 residues. As DNA, the CDR3 is TGTGCCAGCAGTCCCGGGCCAATCGAACAGTTCTTC. It yields the protein CASSPGPIEQFF.

The chain couples TRBV7-9 to TRBJ2-1; 7 bases agree with TRBD2. Germline lookup yields CDR1 SEHNR and CDR2 FQNEAQ (reference sequence). This CDR3 spans 15 amino acids. Unmatched junction bases numbered 5, after V lost 6 bases and J lost 0 bases. The CDR3 region is CASRGGAPSYNEQFF. As DNA, the CDR3 is TGTGCCAGCAGGGGAGGGGCACCCTCCTACAATGAGCAGTTCTTC.

This chain uses TRBV7-9 with TRBJ2-5; tentatively, D is TRBD2 (5 bases). The germline V gene has CDR1 SEHNR and CDR2 FQNEAQ (reference sequence). Trimming took off 5 bases at V and 5 bases at J, with 12 bases between the two ends. CDR3 length equals 13 residues. The CDR3 loop is CASSGVGVETQYF. The CDR3 DNA reads TGTGCCAGCAGCGGGGTCGGGGTGGAGACCCAGTACTTC.